This T cell receptor beta chain was sequenced during a study of technical replicates of blood from a few donors. Sequenced by immunoSEQ multiplex PCR; TCRdb stores in-frame clones only, minus some. The table lists around 13,000 clones, roughly 87% of them singletons, with under 15% in the top ten. The ends lost 0 bases at V and 4 bases at J; junction bases unmatched: 3. Germline V lookup: CDR1 MGHRA, CDR2 YSYEKL. The CDR3 totals 15 residues. This sequence was found in a human donor in good health. The rearrangement uses TRBV4-1 and TRBJ2-1, with TRBD2 matching over 7 bases. Specimen: PBMCs. The CDR3 DNA reads TGCGCCAGCAGCCAAGAAGCGGGGTTTTACAATGAGCAGTTCTTC. Residues: CASSQEAGFYNEQFF.